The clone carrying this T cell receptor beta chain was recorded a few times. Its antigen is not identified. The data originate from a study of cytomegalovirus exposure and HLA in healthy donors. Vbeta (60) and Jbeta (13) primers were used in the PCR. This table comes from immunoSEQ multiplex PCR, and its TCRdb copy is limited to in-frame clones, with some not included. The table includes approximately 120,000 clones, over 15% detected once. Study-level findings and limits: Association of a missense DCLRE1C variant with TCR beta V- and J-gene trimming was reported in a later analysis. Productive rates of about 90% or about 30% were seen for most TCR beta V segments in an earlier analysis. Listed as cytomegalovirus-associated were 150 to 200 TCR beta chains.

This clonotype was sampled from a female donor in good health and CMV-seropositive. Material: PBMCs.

The CDR3 reads CASSFRGYYNEQFF. The CDR3, as DNA: TGTGCCAGCAGTTTTCGCGGGTACTACAATGAGCAGTTCTTC. The chain uses TRBV28 and TRBJ2-1, with D perhaps matching TRBD2 (5 bases). The CDR3 loop spans 14 amino acids. Trimming stripped 3 bases from V and 3 bases from J, with 9 bases between. CDR1 MDHEN and CDR2 SYDVKM come from the germline V gene. Looking up the rest from reference TRBV28 and TRBJ2-1 gives the full variable domain: DVKVTQSSRYLVKRTGEKVFLECVQDMDHENMFWYRQDPGLGLRLIYFSYDVKMKEKGDIPEGYSVSREKKERFSLILESASTNQTSMYLCASSFRGYYNEQFFGPGTRLTVL.